These 9 T cell receptor beta chains came from one sample sequenced in a study of blood T cell repertoires in COVID-19. Measured with immunoSEQ multiplex PCR; TCRdb has only the in-frame clones, and not every one. The data contain roughly 350,000 clones, around nine tenths of them singletons. The sample comprised peripheral blood. These TCRs come from a woman aged 18-29 years who had recovered from COVID-19.

The chain is built from TRBV5-4 and TRBJ2-5; D is undetermined. The length of the CDR3 is 15 residues. Trimming pared 1 base from V and 5 bases from J, leaving 15 bases between. CDR1 SGHNT and CDR2 YYREEE come from the germline V gene (reference sequence). Here the CDR3 reads CASSLPSLSAETQYF. Here the CDR3 DNA reads TGTGCCAGCAGCTTGCCGTCCCTCTCAGCGGAGACCCAGTACTTC.

J is TRBJ1-1 and V is TRBV10-3, with 8 nucleotides matching TRBD1. Germline V gene lookup returns CDR1 ENHRY and CDR2 SYGVKD. CDR3 length: 15 amino acids. J was trimmed by 1 base and V by 10 bases; bases with no gene match: 11. CDR3: CASKIQGAGNTEAFF. CDR3 in DNA: TGTGCCAGTAAGATCCAGGGGGCTGGGAACACTGAAGCTTTCTTT.

This sequence joins TRBV12-3 or TRBV12-4 and TRBJ2-1; 8 bases fit TRBD1. With V trimmed by 5 bases and J by 9 bases, 6 bases remained unmatched. The CDR3 contains 13 residues. The CDR3 nucleotides are TGTGCCAGCAGTCCCGACAGGGGTGGTGAGCAGTTCTTC. Translated, it gives CASSPDRGGEQFF.

The chain is built from TRBV11-3 and TRBJ2-2; TRBD1 aligns across 10 bases. Germline-derived CDR1 and CDR2 are SGHNT and YENEEA. This CDR3 comprises 15 residues. V lost 5 bases and J lost 6; bases outside the gene matches: 6. The CDR3 spells CASSQRGTGAGELFF. The CDR3 DNA is TGTGCCAGCAGCCAAAGGGGGACAGGGGCCGGGGAGCTGTTTTTT. Using reference TRBV11-3 and TRBJ2-2 for the parts outside the CDR3, the full variable domain is EAGVVQSPRYKIIEKKQPVAFWCNPISGHNTLYWYLQNLGQGPELLIRYENEEAVDDSQLPKDRFSAERLKGVDSTLKIQPAELGDSAVYLCASSQRGTGAGELFFGEGSRLTVL.

This sequence joins TRBV27 and TRBJ2-1, with 8 nucleotides matching TRBD2. Trimming at V came to 0 bases and at J to 0 bases, leaving 1 base not matched to a gene. The CDR3 consists of 16 residues. Germline values: CDR1 MNHEY, CDR2 SMNVEV (reference sequence). The CDR3 DNA is TGTGCCAGCAGTTTATCTGCGGGAGGCTCCTACAATGAGCAGTTCTTC. Amino acids: CASSLSAGGSYNEQFF.

The V gene is TRBV7-7, the J gene TRBJ1-1; 9 nucleotides match TRBD1. Germline V gives CDR1 SSHAT, CDR2 FNYEAQ (reference sequence). Trimming took 6 bases from V and 0 from J; bases not matched to a gene: 5. The CDR3 consists of 15 residues. This CDR3 reads CASRLRQGVNTEAFF. CDR3 in DNA: TGTGCCAGCAGACTTAGACAGGGGGTGAACACTGAAGCTTTCTTT.

J is TRBJ2-5 and V is TRBV5-4; 7 nucleotides match TRBD1. The CDR3 extends over 16 amino acids. The germline V gene encodes CDR1 SGHNT and CDR2 YYREEE (reference sequence). The J segment lost 1 base and the V segment lost 0 bases, leaving 6 bases of the junction unmatched. In DNA, the CDR3 is TGTGCCAGCAGCTTGGGGGGACAGAGAATCCAAGAGACCCAGTACTTC. Encoded protein: CASSLGGQRIQETQYF.

The gene calls are TRBV19 and TRBJ2-2, with a possible D match to TRBD2 (5 bases). This CDR3 has 14 amino acids. The germline V gene encodes CDR1 LNHDA and CDR2 SQIVND (reference sequence). V dropped 6 bases and J dropped 4 bases, with 12 bases sitting between them. The CDR3 DNA follows: TGTGCCAGTAGCTCGGACTCCTTCACCGGGGAGCTGTTTTTT. Residues: CASSSDSFTGELFF.

This clone was seen a few times. CDR3 coding DNA: TGTGCCAGCAGTTACACAACCTTGAACACTGAAGCTTTCTTT. This encodes CASSYTTLNTEAFF. The chain couples TRBV6-5 to TRBJ1-1; D is uncertain. CDR1 and CDR2 (germline): MNHEY, SVGAGI. This CDR3 comprises 14 residues. Trimming stripped 2 bases from V and 0 bases from J, with 7 bases between.